Following are 22 T cell receptor beta chains from one sample sequenced in a study of blood T cell repertoires in COVID-19. Assay: immunoSEQ multiplex PCR; the TCRdb copy retains only in-frame clones and omits some. Altogether around 40,000 clones are present, 79% being singletons, with the ten largest covering around 25%. Input material: peripheral blood. These receptors were collected from a man in his 70s with acute or convalescent COVID-19.

The J gene is TRBJ1-3, the V gene TRBV7-2, with D hard to call. The V end lost 6 bases, the J end lost 0 bases, and 12 bases lay between the germline ends. CDR3 length: 15 amino acids. Per the germline V gene, CDR1 is SGHTA and CDR2 is FQGNSA. DNA of the CDR3: TGTGCCAGCAGGGCGGAGAGAAACTCTGGAAACACCATATATTTT. Its translation is CASRAERNSGNTIYF.

This clone came up a few times. The rearrangement joins TRBV18 to TRBJ2-3; D gene uncertain. Trimming left V 6 bases short and J 8 bases short, with 12 bases between. Germline lookup yields CDR1 KGHSH and CDR2 LQKENI. The CDR3 has 12 amino acids. The CDR3 loop reads CASSPTLFTQYF. DNA of the CDR3: TGTGCCAGCTCTCCGACTTTGTTTACGCAGTATTTT.

This sequence joins TRBV19 and TRBJ1-1; D is perhaps TRBD1 (6 bases). The CDR3 is 15 residues long. Looked up from germline, CDR1 is LNHDA and CDR2 is SQIVND (reference sequence). V lost 7 bases, J lost 5 bases, and 20 bases lay in between. DNA of the CDR3: TGTGCCAGTACCCCCCCGGGGGGGCGCTGGACTGAAGCTTTCTTT. Translating it yields CASTPPGGRWTEAFF.

V usage is TRBV6-6 and J usage is TRBJ1-1; TRBD1 aligns across 9 bases. CDR1 is MNHNY and CDR2 is SVGAGI in the germline V gene (reference sequence). The CDR3 totals 14 residues. The trim removed 6 bases at V and 2 bases at J, leaving 4 bases unmatched. CDR3 sequence: CASSRTGANTEAFF. The CDR3, as DNA: TGTGCCAGCAGCAGGACAGGGGCTAACACTGAAGCTTTCTTT.

This clone was detected once. This chain uses TRBV19 with TRBJ1-5, with 8 bases that match TRBD1. V was pared by 3 bases and J by 2 bases, with 3 bases of the junction left unmatched. CDR1 LNHDA and CDR2 SQIVND come from the germline V gene (reference sequence). This CDR3 is built from 15 residues. CDR3 sequence: CASSILGQGNQPQHF. CDR3 in DNA: TGTGCCAGTAGTATCCTGGGACAGGGCAATCAGCCCCAGCATTTT. The variable domain in full, completed from reference TRBV19 and TRBJ1-5, reads DGGITQSPKYLFRKEGQNVTLSCEQNLNHDAMYWYRQDPGQGLRLIYYSQIVNDFQKGDIAEGYSVSREKKESFPLTVTSAQKNPTAFYLCASSILGQGNQPQHFGDGTRLSIL.

The chain combines TRBV14 with TRBJ1-1; TRBD1 agrees at 7 bases. The CDR3 is 15 residues long. With V trimmed by 4 bases and J by 4 bases, 9 bases remained unmatched. Germline V gene sequence: CDR1 SGHDN, CDR2 FVKESK. The CDR3 protein is CASSRIGGLGTEAFF. The CDR3, as DNA: TGTGCCAGCAGCCGCATAGGGGGCTTGGGCACTGAAGCTTTCTTT.

This clone was recorded a few times. V usage is TRBV5-4 and J usage is TRBJ2-1, with 10 bases lining up with TRBD2. V trimming: 4 bases; J trimming: 6 bases; junction bases outside the gene matches: 13. Per germline, CDR1 SGHNT and CDR2 YYREEE (reference sequence). The length of the CDR3 is 17 residues. CDR3 bases: TGTGCCAGCAGCGCCGGGAAAAGCGGGAGGGCCCTCAATGAGCAGTTCTTC. It specifies CASSAGKSGRALNEQFF.

The chain couples TRBV11-2 to TRBJ1-1; TRBD1 matches at 8 bases. The CDR3 length is 16 residues. The V gene end was trimmed by 1 base and the J gene end by 4 bases; junction bases not matched to a gene: 8. Germline V gene lookup returns CDR1 SGHAT and CDR2 FQNNGV. The CDR3 here is CASSLVGQGAATEAFF. In DNA form, the CDR3 reads TGTGCCAGCAGCTTAGTGGGCCAGGGGGCGGCCACTGAAGCTTTCTTT.

This chain connects TRBV19 to TRBJ2-1; maybe TRBD2 (6 bases). V lost 2 bases and J lost 10, with 15 bases in between. From germline, CDR1 is LNHDA and CDR2 SQIVND (reference sequence). CDR3 length: 14 residues. CDR3 sequence reads: CASSIRAGYDEQFF. CDR3 DNA sequence: TGTGCCAGTAGTATAAGGGCGGGATACGACGAGCAGTTCTTC.

The rearrangement uses TRBV12-3 or TRBV12-4 and TRBJ2-7; D ambiguous. Trimming stripped 4 bases from V and 6 bases from J, with 10 bases between. CDR3 size: 12 residues. For the CDR3, the DNA is TGTGCCAGCAGTTCCTCCCGGGTCGAGCAGTACTTC. This translates into CASSSSRVEQYF.

The rearrangement uses TRBV15 and TRBJ1-2; 7 bases fit TRBD1. V lost 6 bases and J lost 8; bases outside the gene matches: 9. Germline V gene lookup returns CDR1 LNHNV and CDR2 YYDKDF (reference sequence). The CDR3 consists of 13 residues. The CDR3 nucleotides read TGTGCCACCAGACTACAGGGGACTGACGGCTACACCTTC. Translated, it gives CATRLQGTDGYTF.

The genes are TRBV11-2 and TRBJ1-2; 7 bases line up with TRBD1. With V trimmed by 4 bases and J by 5 bases, 4 bases remained unmatched. The germline gives CDR1 SGHAT, CDR2 FQNNGV. The CDR3 contains 13 residues. CDR3 sequence (DNA): TGTGCCAGCAGCTCGACAGGGCCTTATGGCTACACCTTC. As protein: CASSSTGPYGYTF.

V and J are TRBV5-8 and TRBJ1-5; perhaps TRBD1 as D (5 bases). Looked up from germline, CDR1 is SGHTS and CDR2 is YDEGEE. The CDR3 sequence is 14 residues long. Trimming took off 3 bases at V and 7 bases at J, with 14 bases between the two ends. CDR3 amino acids: CASSSGQGGQPQHF. The CDR3, as DNA: TGTGCCAGCAGCTCCGGGCAGGGAGGGCAGCCCCAGCATTTT.

The rearrangement uses TRBV7-8 and TRBJ2-7, with a tentative D call TRBD1 (7 bases). Trimming took off 0 bases at V and 7 bases at J, with 22 bases between the two ends. The CDR3 is made up of 17 amino acids. CDR1 is SGHVS and CDR2 is FQNEAQ in the germline V gene. CDR3 bases: TGTGCCAGCAGCTTAGCGGGGGAGCGGAGGGGGCCTTTGGAGCAGTACTTC. This codes for CASSLAGERRGPLEQYF.

V usage is TRBV29-1 and J usage is TRBJ1-4; D ambiguous. CDR3 size: 15 residues. V dropped 0 bases and J dropped 7 bases, with 15 bases sitting between them. The germline CDR1 and CDR2 sequences are SQVTM and ANQGSEA. The CDR3 here is CSVEDPRPSGEKLFF. The CDR3 DNA follows: TGCAGCGTTGAAGATCCTAGGCCTTCGGGTGAAAAACTGTTTTTT.

This clone appeared a few times. The V call is TRBV6-6, the J call TRBJ2-7; a weak D match, TRBD1 (5 bases). In germline, CDR1 is MNHNY, CDR2 SVGAGI (reference sequence). This CDR3 spans 11 amino acids. Trimming removed 7 bases at V and 7 bases at J, with 11 bases between. In nucleotides, the CDR3 is TGTGCCAGCACAGGGTGGGGAGAGCAGTACTTC. This translates into CASTGWGEQYF.

This clone has a handful of counts. The chain carries TRBV5-4 and TRBJ1-1; D uncertain. The ends were cut back, 0 bases at V and 1 base at J, with 4 bases in the middle. CDR1 is SGHNT, CDR2 YYREEE, per germline (reference sequence). This CDR3 is 13 amino acids long. CDR3 protein: CASSLAGNTEAFF. The CDR3 DNA reads as TGTGCCAGCAGCTTGGCAGGGAACACTGAAGCTTTCTTT.

The chain has TRBV19 and TRBJ1-1, with D perhaps TRBD1 (6 bases). There are 14 residues in the CDR3. The germline CDR1 and CDR2 sequences are LNHDA and SQIVND (reference sequence). V lost 4 bases to trimming and J lost 4 bases, with 13 bases between them. CDR3 in amino acids: CASSTMTGGTEAFF. In DNA, the CDR3 is TGTGCCAGTAGTACCATGACAGGTGGCACTGAAGCTTTCTTT.

The chain is built from TRBV19 and TRBJ2-3, with 9 bases that match TRBD1. CDR3 length: 18 amino acids. The germline CDR1 and CDR2 sequences are LNHDA and SQIVND (reference sequence). V gave up 5 bases and J gave up 1 base; unmatched junction bases: 13. CDR3 bases: TGTGCCAGTAGTTCGGTTACTTGGACAGGGGTGGGCACAGATACGCAGTATTTT. The encoded protein is CASSSVTWTGVGTDTQYF.

This clone occurred a few times. The chain has TRBV3-1 (or the pseudogene TRBV3-2) and TRBJ2-7, with 10 nucleotides matching TRBD2. Germline CDR1 reads LGHDT; CDR2 reads YNNKEL (reference sequence). Trimming at V came to 0 bases and at J to 12 bases, leaving 2 bases not matched to a gene. There are 12 residues in the CDR3. The CDR3 reads CASSQDSGGWYF. DNA of the CDR3: TGTGCCAGCAGCCAAGATAGCGGGGGGTGGTACTTC.

A single count supports this clone. The gene calls are TRBV4-3 and TRBJ2-3, with a possible D match to TRBD2 (5 bases). The V end was cut by 4 bases, the J end by 3 bases, with 14 bases between. The germline gives CDR1 LGHNA, CDR2 YSLEER. The CDR3 spans 15 residues. The CDR3 nucleotides read TGCGCCAGCAGCCCTAATGAGGGTGGGACAGATACGCAGTATTTT. Encoded protein: CASSPNEGGTDTQYF.

This clone was seen once. J is TRBJ1-2 and V is TRBV28; D is ambiguous. CDR3 length: 13 residues. CDR1 MDHEN and CDR2 SYDVKM come from the germline V gene. Between the trimmed V and J ends, which lost 3 bases and 8 bases, there was a span of 13 bases. CDR3 sequence reads: CASSLGGSRGYTF. In DNA, the CDR3 is TGTGCCAGCAGTTTGGGCGGGAGCCGAGGCTACACCTTC.